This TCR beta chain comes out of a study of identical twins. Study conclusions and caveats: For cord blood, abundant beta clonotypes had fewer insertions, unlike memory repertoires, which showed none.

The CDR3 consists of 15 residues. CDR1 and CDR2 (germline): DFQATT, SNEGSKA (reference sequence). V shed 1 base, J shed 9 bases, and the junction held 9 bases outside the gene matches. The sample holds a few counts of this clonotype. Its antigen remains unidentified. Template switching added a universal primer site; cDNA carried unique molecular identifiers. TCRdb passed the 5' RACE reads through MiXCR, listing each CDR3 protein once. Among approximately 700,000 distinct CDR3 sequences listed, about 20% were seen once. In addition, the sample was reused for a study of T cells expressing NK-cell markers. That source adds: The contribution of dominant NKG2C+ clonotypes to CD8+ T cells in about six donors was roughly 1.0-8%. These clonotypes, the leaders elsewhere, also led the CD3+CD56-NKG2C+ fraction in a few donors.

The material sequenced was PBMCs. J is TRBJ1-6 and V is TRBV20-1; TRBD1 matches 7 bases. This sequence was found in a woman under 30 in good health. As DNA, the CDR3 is TGCAGTGCTAGAGGGGAGACAGGGAGTGGTTCACCCCTCCACTTT. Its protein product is CSARGETGSGSPLHF.